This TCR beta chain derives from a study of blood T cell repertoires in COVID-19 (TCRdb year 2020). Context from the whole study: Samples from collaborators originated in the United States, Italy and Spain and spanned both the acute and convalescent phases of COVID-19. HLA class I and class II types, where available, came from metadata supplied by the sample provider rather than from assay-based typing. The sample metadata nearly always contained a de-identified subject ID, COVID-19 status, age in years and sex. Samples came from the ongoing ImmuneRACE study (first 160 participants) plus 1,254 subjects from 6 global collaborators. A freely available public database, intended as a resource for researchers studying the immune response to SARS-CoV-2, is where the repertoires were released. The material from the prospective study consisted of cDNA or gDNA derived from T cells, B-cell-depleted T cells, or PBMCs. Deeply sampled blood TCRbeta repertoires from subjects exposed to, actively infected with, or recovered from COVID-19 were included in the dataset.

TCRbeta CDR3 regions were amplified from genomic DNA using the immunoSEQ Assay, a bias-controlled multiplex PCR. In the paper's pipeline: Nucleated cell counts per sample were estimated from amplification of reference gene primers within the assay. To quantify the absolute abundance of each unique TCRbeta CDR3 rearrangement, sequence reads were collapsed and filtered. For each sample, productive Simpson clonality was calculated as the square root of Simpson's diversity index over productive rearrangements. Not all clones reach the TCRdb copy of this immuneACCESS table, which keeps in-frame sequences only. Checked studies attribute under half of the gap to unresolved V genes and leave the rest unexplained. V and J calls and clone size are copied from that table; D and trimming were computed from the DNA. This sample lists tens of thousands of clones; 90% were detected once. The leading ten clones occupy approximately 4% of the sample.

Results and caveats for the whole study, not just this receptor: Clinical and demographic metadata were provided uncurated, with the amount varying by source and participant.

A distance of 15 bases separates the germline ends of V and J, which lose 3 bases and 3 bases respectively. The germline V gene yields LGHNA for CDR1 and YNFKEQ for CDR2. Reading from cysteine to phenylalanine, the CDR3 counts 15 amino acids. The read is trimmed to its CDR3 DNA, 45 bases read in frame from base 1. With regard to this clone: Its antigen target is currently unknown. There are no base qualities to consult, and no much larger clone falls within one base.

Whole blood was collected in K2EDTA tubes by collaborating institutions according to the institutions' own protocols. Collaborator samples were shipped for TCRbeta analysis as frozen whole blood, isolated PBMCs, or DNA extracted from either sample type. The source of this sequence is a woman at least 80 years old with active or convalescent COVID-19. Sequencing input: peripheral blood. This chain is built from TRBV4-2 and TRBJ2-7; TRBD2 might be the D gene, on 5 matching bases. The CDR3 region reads CASSQISGSGYEQYF. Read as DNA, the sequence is TGTGCCAGCAGCCAGATTAGTGGGAGTGGCTACGAGCAGTACTTC.